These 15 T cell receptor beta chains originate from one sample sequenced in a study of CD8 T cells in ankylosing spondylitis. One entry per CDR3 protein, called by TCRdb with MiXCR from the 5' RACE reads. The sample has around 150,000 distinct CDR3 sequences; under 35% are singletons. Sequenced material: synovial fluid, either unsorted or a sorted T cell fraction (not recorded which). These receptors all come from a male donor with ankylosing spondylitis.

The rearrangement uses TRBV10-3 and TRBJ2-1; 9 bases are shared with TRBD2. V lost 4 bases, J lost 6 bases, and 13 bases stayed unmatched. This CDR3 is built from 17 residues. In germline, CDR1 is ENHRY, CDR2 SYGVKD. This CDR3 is CAISATPKAGGSNEQFF. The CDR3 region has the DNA TGTGCCATCAGTGCCACCCCCAAAGCGGGGGGTAGCAATGAGCAGTTCTTC.

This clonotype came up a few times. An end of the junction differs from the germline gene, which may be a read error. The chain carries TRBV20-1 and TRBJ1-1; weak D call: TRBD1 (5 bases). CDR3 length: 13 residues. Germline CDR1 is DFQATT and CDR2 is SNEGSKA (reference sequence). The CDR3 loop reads CSARLPGQPEARF. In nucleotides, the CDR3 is TGCAGTGCTAGACTTCCGGGGCAGCCCGAGGCCAGATTT.

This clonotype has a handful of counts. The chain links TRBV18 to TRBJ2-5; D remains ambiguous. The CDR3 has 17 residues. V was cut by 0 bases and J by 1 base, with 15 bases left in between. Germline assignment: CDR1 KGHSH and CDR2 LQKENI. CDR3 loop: CASSPPGRVGIQETQYF. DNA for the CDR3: TGTGCCAGCTCACCACCTGGTAGGGTTGGGATCCAAGAGACCCAGTACTTC.

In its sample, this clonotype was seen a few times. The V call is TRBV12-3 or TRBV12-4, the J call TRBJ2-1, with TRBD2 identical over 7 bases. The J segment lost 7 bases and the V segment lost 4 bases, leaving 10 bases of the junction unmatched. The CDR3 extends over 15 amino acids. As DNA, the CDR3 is TGTGCCAGCAGTTCTGGACTAGTAGGTTATAATGAGCAGTTCTTC. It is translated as CASSSGLVGYNEQFF.

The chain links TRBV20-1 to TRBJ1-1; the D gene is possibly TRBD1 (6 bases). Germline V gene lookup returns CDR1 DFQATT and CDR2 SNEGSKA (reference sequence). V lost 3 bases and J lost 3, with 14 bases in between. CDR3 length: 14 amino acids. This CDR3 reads CSARGWTDYTEAFF. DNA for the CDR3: TGCAGTGCTAGGGGTTGGACAGACTACACTGAAGCTTTCTTT.

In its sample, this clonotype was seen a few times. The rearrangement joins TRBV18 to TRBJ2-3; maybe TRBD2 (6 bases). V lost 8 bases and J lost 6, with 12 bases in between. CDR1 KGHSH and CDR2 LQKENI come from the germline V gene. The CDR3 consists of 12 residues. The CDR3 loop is CASSPLADTQYF. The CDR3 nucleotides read TGTGCCAGCAGCCCTCTAGCGGATACGCAGTATTTT.

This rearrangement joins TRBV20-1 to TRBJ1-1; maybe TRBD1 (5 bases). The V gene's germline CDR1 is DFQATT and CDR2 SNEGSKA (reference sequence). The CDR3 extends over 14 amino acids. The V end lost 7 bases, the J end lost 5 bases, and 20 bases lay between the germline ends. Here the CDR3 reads CSVPRGGRRTEAFF. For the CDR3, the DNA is TGCAGTGTCCCGCGGGGCGGGAGGAGGACTGAAGCTTTCTTT.

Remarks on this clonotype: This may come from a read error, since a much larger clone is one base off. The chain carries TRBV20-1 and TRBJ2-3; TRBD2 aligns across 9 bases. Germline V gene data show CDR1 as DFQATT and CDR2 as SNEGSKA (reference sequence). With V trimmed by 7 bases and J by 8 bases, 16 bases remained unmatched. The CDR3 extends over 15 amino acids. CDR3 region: CSVHGGSGSTGTQYF. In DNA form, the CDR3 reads TGCAGTGTCCACGGGGGTAGCGGGAGCACGGGTACGCAGTATTTT.

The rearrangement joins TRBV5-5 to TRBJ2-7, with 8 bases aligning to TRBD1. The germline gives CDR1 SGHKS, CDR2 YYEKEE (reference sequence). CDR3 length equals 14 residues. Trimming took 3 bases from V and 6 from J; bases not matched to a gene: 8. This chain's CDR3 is CASSSGTGSREQYF. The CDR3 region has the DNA TGTGCCAGCAGCTCCGGGACAGGTTCCCGCGAGCAGTACTTC.

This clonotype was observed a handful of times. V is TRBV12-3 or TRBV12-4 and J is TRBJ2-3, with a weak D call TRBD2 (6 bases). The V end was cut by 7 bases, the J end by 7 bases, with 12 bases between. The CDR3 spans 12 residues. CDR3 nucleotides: TGTGCCAGCAATGGGGACTCCTATACGCAGTATTTT. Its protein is CASNGDSYTQYF.

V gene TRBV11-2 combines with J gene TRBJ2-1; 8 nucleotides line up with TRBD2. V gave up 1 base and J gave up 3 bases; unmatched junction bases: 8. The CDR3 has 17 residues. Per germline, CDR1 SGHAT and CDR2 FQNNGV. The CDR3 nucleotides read TGTGCCAGCAGCTTAGGGACTTTGGCGGGAGGCTACAATGAGCAGTTCTTC. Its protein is CASSLGTLAGGYNEQFF.

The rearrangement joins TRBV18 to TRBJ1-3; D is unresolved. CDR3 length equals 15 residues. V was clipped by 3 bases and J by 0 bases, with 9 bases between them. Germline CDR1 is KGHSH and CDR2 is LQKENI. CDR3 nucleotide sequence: TGTGCCAGCTCACCTTCTGTGGACTCTGGAAACACCATATATTTT. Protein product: CASSPSVDSGNTIYF.

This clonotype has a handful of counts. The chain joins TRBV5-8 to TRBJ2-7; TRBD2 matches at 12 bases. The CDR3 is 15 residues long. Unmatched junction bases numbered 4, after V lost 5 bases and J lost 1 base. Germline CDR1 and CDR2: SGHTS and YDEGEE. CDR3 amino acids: CASRRTSGRSYEQYF. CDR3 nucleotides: TGTGCCAGCAGACGAACTAGCGGGAGGTCCTACGAGCAGTACTTC.

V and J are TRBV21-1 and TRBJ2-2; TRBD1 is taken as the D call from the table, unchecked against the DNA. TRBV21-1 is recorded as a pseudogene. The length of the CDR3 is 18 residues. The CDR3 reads CASTWTSLGQANTGELFF. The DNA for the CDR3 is TGTGCCAGCACCTGGACCTCACTCGGACAGGCGAACACCGGGGAGCTGTTTTTT.

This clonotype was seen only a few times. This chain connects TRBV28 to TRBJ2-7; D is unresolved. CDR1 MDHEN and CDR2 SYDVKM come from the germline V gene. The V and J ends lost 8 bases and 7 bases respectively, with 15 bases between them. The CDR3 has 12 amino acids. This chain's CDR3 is CASVPPHGEQYF. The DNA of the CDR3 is TGTGCCAGCGTTCCCCCACACGGAGAGCAGTACTTC.